This T cell receptor beta chain was identified in a study of cytomegalovirus exposure and HLA in healthy donors. Points from the study as a whole: Later analysis revealed greater clonal expansion in HLA-associated TCR beta chains than in equally common others. Associated with cytomegalovirus, according to the listing, were 150 to 200 TCR beta chains.

About this clone itself: Antigen specificity is unknown. An end of the junction differs from the germline gene, which may be a read error.

Each of the donors was a healthy bone marrow donor. The germline CDR1 and CDR2 sequences are LNHDA and SQIVND (reference sequence). The CDR3 totals 13 residues. Primers included in the PCR were 60 Vbeta and 13 Jbeta primers. The repertoire was sequenced with immunoSEQ multiplex PCR; TCRdb's copy has only in-frame clones and lacks some. The repertoire holds around 130,000 clones, roughly 80% seen once, with about 4% in the top ten. Material for sequencing was PBMCs. The origin of this receptor is a woman aged 40 to 50 in good health and CMV-seronegative. This chain joins TRBV19 and TRBJ1-1; D possibly corresponds to TRBD1 (6 bases). Here the CDR3 DNA reads TGTGCCAGCCGGGACACCGCAGACACTGAAGTTTTCTTT. It specifies CASRDTADTEVFF.